Reported below is one T cell receptor (beta chain). The data belong to a study of blood T cell repertoires in COVID-19. Across the study: Samples representing acute and convalescent COVID-19 were sourced from the United States, Italy and Spain. From T cells, B-cell-depleted T cells, or PBMCs came the material, which was cDNA or gDNA.

Per the original data handling: Reference gene primer amplification yielded estimated nucleated cell counts. This table comes from immunoSEQ multiplex PCR, and its TCRdb copy is limited to in-frame clones, with some not included. V and J calls and clone size are as listed in that table; D and trimming were resolved from the DNA. The sample comprises more than 85,000 clones, about 88% of which are singletons, and 2.9% rests with the top ten. Germline values: CDR1 KGHSH, CDR2 LQKENI. The CDR3 has 17 residues. J gave up 5 bases and V 3 bases, and 12 bases lay outside the gene matches. This TCR came from a woman of 80 years or more with acute or convalescent COVID-19. The V call is TRBV18, the J call TRBJ2-3; TRBD2 matches at 9 bases. The sequenced sample consisted of peripheral blood. CDR3 loop: CASSPFPLAGLGDTQYF. The CDR3 DNA sequence: TGTGCCAGCTCACCCTTCCCGCTAGCGGGATTGGGAGATACGCAGTATTTT.